A selection of T cell receptor beta chains follows, all from one sample in a study of cytomegalovirus exposure and HLA in healthy donors. Produced via immunoSEQ multiplex PCR; TCRdb's table is partial and in-frame only. The sample includes about 88,000 clones, approximately 81% of them seen just once. Source material: PBMCs. The receptors originated from a woman aged 18-35 years in good health and CMV-seropositive. Each CDR3 is given with its conserved first and last residue. Fields, in order: clone size, J gene, D gene, V gene, CDR3 DNA, CDR3 protein. A D gene is named only where the DNA matches it firmly. Some rows mark clone size as missing; the rest say once, few, many or name a class of expanded clone.

-,TRBJ2-1,TRBD1,TRBV29-1,TGCAGCGTTGCAGGGGGCATCAACAATGAGCAGTTCTTC,CSVAGGINNEQFF
-,TRBJ2-7,-,TRBV1,TGCACCAGCAGCCAAGCGGACAGCTTTTCCTACGAGCAGTACTTC,CTSSQADSFSYEQYF
-,TRBJ2-3,-,TRBV7-9,TGTGCCAGCAGCTCAAGCACAGATACGCAGTATTTT,CASSSSTDTQYF
-,TRBJ1-2,-,TRBV6-6,TGTGCCAGCAGCCTACAGGGTATCAACTATGGCTACACCTTC,CASSLQGINYGYTF
-,TRBJ2-3,-,TRBV7-2,TGTGCCAGCAGCTGGGGGGGGCCTGCAGATACGCAGTATTTT,CASSWGGPADTQYF
-,TRBJ2-1,TRBD1,TRBV5-4,TGTGCCAGCAGCTTTCCCGGGACAGGGGCCTGCAATGAGCAGTTCTTC,CASSFPGTGACNEQFF
-,TRBJ2-1,-,TRBV28,TGTGCCAGCACGCGGCGTGGTCACAATGAGCAGTTCTTC,CASTRRGHNEQFF
-,TRBJ1-6,TRBD1,TRBV7-9,TGTGCCAGCAGCTTAGCCTCGGACAGGGTGTATAATTCACCCCTCCACTTT,CASSLASDRVYNSPLHF
few,TRBJ1-2,TRBD1,TRBV7-9,TGTGCCAGCAGCTTAGGACAGGGCTATGGCTACACCTTC,CASSLGQGYGYTF
-,TRBJ2-6,TRBD1,TRBV27,TGTGCCAGCAGGCAAATACAGGGGTCTGGGGCCAACGTCCTGACTTTC,CASRQIQGSGANVLTF
once,TRBJ2-1,TRBD2,TRBV11-2,TGTGCCAGCAGCTTTTGGGGGTCACTAGCGGGGGACAATGAGCAGTTCTTC,CASSFWGSLAGDNEQFF
-,TRBJ2-7,TRBD2,TRBV5-1,TGCGCCAGCAGCCCCCGGTCCGGGGGGGGCGAGCAGTACTTC,CASSPRSGGGEQYF
many,TRBJ2-7,-,TRBV5-1,TGCGCCAGCAGCTTGGAGACAGGCCTCTACGAGCAGTACTTC,CASSLETGLYEQYF
-,TRBJ1-5,TRBD1,TRBV5-8,TGTGCCAGCACTCCTAGGGGACAGATTAGCAATCAGCCCCAGCATTTT,CASTPRGQISNQPQHF
-,TRBJ1-1,TRBD1,TRBV18,TGTGCCAGCTCACCGATACAGGGGGCGCCGGACACTGAAGCTTTCTTT,CASSPIQGAPDTEAFF
-,TRBJ1-5,TRBD1,TRBV6-5,TGTGCCAGCAGTCGAGGGACAGGGGGGCAGCCCCAGCATTTT,CASSRGTGGQPQHF
-,TRBJ2-5,-,TRBV10-3,TGTGCCATCCAGGACAGTGAGGAGACCCAGTACTTC,CAIQDSEETQYF
once,TRBJ2-1,TRBD2,TRBV7-8,TGTGCCAGCAGCTTAGCTAGACTAGCGGGGCCAAATGAGCAGTTCTTC,CASSLARLAGPNEQFF
-,TRBJ2-7,TRBD1,TRBV19,TGTGCCAGCCGGGACAGGGGACGGGACGAGCAGTACTTC,CASRDRGRDEQYF
-,TRBJ2-5,TRBD2,TRBV28,TGTGCCAGCAGAGGCGGGGGGGCCGCGGAGACCCAGTACTTC,CASRGGGAAETQYF
-,TRBJ1-3,-,TRBV6-6,TGTGCCAGCAGTTACAGGGGCAGAAACTCTGGAAACACCATATATTTT,CASSYRGRNSGNTIYF
-,TRBJ1-6,TRBD1,TRBV6-5,TGTGCCAGCAGTGCCGAACAGGGGGCAGATTCACCCCTCCACTTT,CASSAEQGADSPLHF
few,TRBJ1-1,-,TRBV5-1,TGCGCCAGCAGCCTCCTCAGAATGAACACTGAAGCTTTCTTT,CASSLLRMNTEAFF
-,TRBJ2-3,TRBD2,TRBV7-9,TGTGCCAGCAGCGCCGGGGCTAGCGGGGCCACAGATACGCAGTATTTT,CASSAGASGATDTQYF
-,TRBJ1-5,TRBD1,TRBV18,TGTGCCAGCTCACCGACCGCCGGGACAGGGGGCGGAAATCAGCCCCAGCATTTT,CASSPTAGTGGGNQPQHF
-,TRBJ2-1,-,TRBV6-6,TGTGCCAGCACCGGCGGCGCGGGGCAGTTCTTC,CASTGGAGQFF
-,TRBJ2-5,-,TRBV2,TGTGCCAGCAGGTATCGGTCCCAAGAGACCCAGTACTTC,CASRYRSQETQYF
-,TRBJ2-1,-,TRBV4-1,TGCGCCAGCAGCCAGGGTGGAGGGGGGGGGTCCTACAATGAGCAGTTCTTC,CASSQGGGGGSYNEQFF
-,TRBJ1-2,-,TRBV28,TGTGCCAGCAGTTTCCGAGATGGCTACACCTTC,CASSFRDGYTF
-,TRBJ2-3,TRBD1,TRBV7-8,TGTGCCAGCAGCGCAGACAGGGGGCAGGCAGATACGCAGTATTTT,CASSADRGQADTQYF
-,TRBJ2-7,TRBD1,TRBV29-1,TGCAGCGTTGAAGACTTACGACAGGGTCATCCCTACGAGCAGTACTTC,CSVEDLRQGHPYEQYF
-,TRBJ1-2,TRBD1,TRBV2,TGTGCCAGCACTGCACAGGGGGCGCGGCCTGGCTACACCTTC,CASTAQGARPGYTF
-,TRBJ2-6,-,TRBV27,TGTGCCAGCAGTTTCAGATTTTCGGGTGGGGCCAACGTCCTGACTTTC,CASSFRFSGGANVLTF
-,TRBJ2-3,-,TRBV27,TGTGCCAGCACCAGACAGGTGGCCACAGATACGCAGTATTTT,CASTRQVATDTQYF
-,TRBJ2-1,-,TRBV2,TGTGCCAGCAGAACTAGCTCCGGTGAGCAGTTCTTC,CASRTSSGEQFF
-,TRBJ2-3,TRBD1,TRBV7-2,TGTGCCAGCAGCCTGACAGGGAGCACAGATACGCAGTATTTT,CASSLTGSTDTQYF
-,TRBJ1-1,-,TRBV18,TGTGCCAGCTCCCTCCCAGGGGCCGCTGAAGCTTTCTTT,CASSLPGAAEAFF
-,TRBJ2-1,TRBD2,TRBV11-3,TGTGCCAGCAGCTTAAGTCCTAGCGGGGGGGGAGATGAGCAGTTCTTC,CASSLSPSGGGDEQFF
-,TRBJ2-5,TRBD2,TRBV6-5,TGTGCCAGCAGTTACTCGGGAGCGGGAATCCAAGAGACCCAGTACTTC,CASSYSGAGIQETQYF
-,TRBJ2-5,-,TRBV29-1,TGCAGCGTTTACAGGGCAGGATTTGGGGAGACCCAGTACTTC,CSVYRAGFGETQYF
-,TRBJ1-5,TRBD1,TRBV10-3,TGTGCCATCAGGGACCCGGACAGGGGTGACCGACAGCCCCAGCATTTT,CAIRDPDRGDRQPQHF
-,TRBJ1-5,TRBD1,TRBV7-8,TGTGCCAGCAGCTTAGCGCCACAGGGGGGTATTCAGCCCCAGCATTTT,CASSLAPQGGIQPQHF
-,TRBJ2-2,TRBD1,TRBV7-2,TGTGCCAGCAGCTACGGGGGACAGGGAAACACCGGGGAGCTGTTTTTT,CASSYGGQGNTGELFF
-,TRBJ1-4,-,TRBV28,TGTGCCAGCAGTTTAATAACAGTCGCTAATGAAAAACTGTTTTTT,CASSLITVANEKLFF
-,TRBJ1-2,-,TRBV7-8,TGTGCCAGCAGCTTCGGACAGAACTATGGCTACACCTTC,CASSFGQNYGYTF
once,TRBJ2-3,TRBD1,TRBV28,TGTGCCAGCAGTTTACGACAGGGGCTAGCCACAGATACGCAGTATTTT,CASSLRQGLATDTQYF
-,TRBJ2-4,-,TRBV27,TGTGCCAGCGGTGGAGTGCAGGGAAGTTCCAAAAACATTCAGTACTTC,CASGGVQGSSKNIQYF
-,TRBJ1-6,-,TRBV28,TGTGCCAGCAAATCCCCAGGGGAGGGACCCCTCCACTTT,CASKSPGEGPLHF
-,TRBJ2-2,-,TRBV19,TGTGCCAGTAGTATCACGCCGGGACAAAACACCGGGGAGCTGTTTTTT,CASSITPGQNTGELFF
-,TRBJ2-7,TRBD2,TRBV13,TGTGCCAGCAGCATCGGACTAGCGGGGGACTACGAGCAGTACTTC,CASSIGLAGDYEQYF
-,TRBJ2-3,-,TRBV19,TGTGCCAGCTCGGAGGTCACAGATACGCAGTATTTT,CASSEVTDTQYF
-,TRBJ1-2,TRBD1,TRBV19,TGTGCCAGTAGTTGGACAGGGTTGGATGGCTACACCTTC,CASSWTGLDGYTF
-,TRBJ1-2,TRBD1,TRBV6-5,TGTGCCAGCAGTACAGGGGGCGGCTATGGCTACACCTTC,CASSTGGGYGYTF
few,TRBJ1-6,-,TRBV28,TGTGCCTCCTTAGGGGGTAATTCACCCCTCCACTTT,CASLGGNSPLHF
-,TRBJ1-5,-,TRBV28,TGTGCCAGCAGTTTAGCGGGGGGGACCAATAGCAATCAGCCCCAGCATTTT,CASSLAGGTNSNQPQHF